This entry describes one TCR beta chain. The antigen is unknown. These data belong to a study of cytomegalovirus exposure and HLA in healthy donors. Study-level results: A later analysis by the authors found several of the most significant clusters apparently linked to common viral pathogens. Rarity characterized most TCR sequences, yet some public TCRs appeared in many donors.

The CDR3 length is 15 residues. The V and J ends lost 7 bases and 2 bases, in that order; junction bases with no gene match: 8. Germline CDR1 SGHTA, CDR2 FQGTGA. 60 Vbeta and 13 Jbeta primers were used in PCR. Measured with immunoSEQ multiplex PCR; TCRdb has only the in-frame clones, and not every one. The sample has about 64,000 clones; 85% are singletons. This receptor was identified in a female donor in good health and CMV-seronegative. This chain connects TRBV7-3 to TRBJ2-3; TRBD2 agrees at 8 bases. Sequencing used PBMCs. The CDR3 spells CASNQGAGATDTQYF. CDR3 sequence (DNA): TGTGCCAGCAACCAAGGAGCGGGAGCCACAGATACGCAGTATTTT.